These T cell receptor beta chains were read from a single sample in a study of identical twins. TCRdb re-derived calls from the 5' RACE reads in MiXCR, one entry per CDR3 protein. The sample carries over 200,000 distinct CDR3 sequences, roughly 10% recorded once. The sample comprised memory T cells sorted from blood. These receptor sequences come from a man aged 50 to 59 in good health. Both conserved end residues are part of each CDR3. The order of the fields is clone size, J gene, V gene, D gene, CDR3 DNA, CDR3 protein. D genes are given only for firm matches. For some rows the clone size is stated as once, few or many, or as a class when expanded; others skip it.

many | TRBJ1-2 | TRBV18 | . | TGTGCCAGCTCACCAAACGAGGGCTACACCTTC | CASSPNEGYTF
. | TRBJ1-2 | TRBV12-3/TRBV12-4 | TRBD1 | TGTGCCAGCAGAGACTCCGGGACAGGGACATATGGCTACACCTTC | CASRDSGTGTYGYTF
many | TRBJ1-5 | TRBV7-2 | . | TGTGCCAGCGCCCGAGGTCGGGGGAATCAGCCCCAGCATTTT | CASARGRGNQPQHF
few | TRBJ2-7 | TRBV5-4 | TRBD2 | TGTGCCAGCAGCGCCCACACTAGCGGGGGCGTCCCTTACGAGCAGTACTTC | CASSAHTSGGVPYEQYF
few | TRBJ2-3 | TRBV5-1 | . | TGCGCCAGCAGCTTGGCGTTCGGCTTCACAGATACGCAGTATTTT | CASSLAFGFTDTQYF
few | TRBJ2-7 | TRBV7-2 | . | TGTGCCAGCAGCTTAGATCCGGGAGCCACCTACGAGCAGTACTTC | CASSLDPGATYEQYF
. | TRBJ1-5 | TRBV5-4 | . | TGTGCCAGCAGCTTGGGGGGGGGACAAAATCAGCCCCAGCATTTT | CASSLGGGQNQPQHF
many | TRBJ2-6 | TRBV12-3/TRBV12-4 | . | TGTGCCAGCAGATTCTCCTCTGGGGCCAACGTCCTGACTTTC | CASRFSSGANVLTF
few | TRBJ2-6 | TRBV20-1 | . | TGCAGTGCTAGACTCCAGCCTGGGGCCAACGTCCTGACTTTC | CSARLQPGANVLTF
. | TRBJ1-2 | TRBV12-3/TRBV12-4 | . | TGTGCCAGCAGAAAATCCGGGACACTTAACTATGGCTACACCTTC | CASRKSGTLNYGYTF
many | TRBJ1-2 | TRBV11-2 | . | TGTGCCAGCAGCTTAGGAGCAAATTCCCTCTATGGCTACACCTTC | CASSLGANSLYGYTF
few | TRBJ2-1 | TRBV11-2 | TRBD2 | TGTGCCAGCAGCTTACTTTCAGGTCGATTAGCGGGGGGATTTAAATACAATGAGCAGTTCTTC | CASSLLSGRLAGGFKYNEQFF
. | TRBJ2-1 | TRBV20-1 | TRBD1 | TGCAGTGCTAGGAGGGGGCGCCCTCTTTCCAATGAGCAGTTCTTC | CSARRGRPLSNEQFF
. | TRBJ2-5 | TRBV15 | . | TGTGCCACCAGCGTAGCCAAAGAGACCCAGTACTTC | CATSVAKETQYF
few | TRBJ1-1 | TRBV27 | TRBD1 | TGTGCCACCCCTCGACAGGGACGGACTGAAGCTTTCTTT | CATPRQGRTEAFF
. | TRBJ2-5 | TRBV3-1 | . | TGTGCCAGCAGGATTCATCAGGGGTCAGAGACCCAGTACTTC | CASRIHQGSETQYF
many | TRBJ1-1 | TRBV6-1 | . | TGTGCCAGCAGTGAAGTGGCCTCCCTGGGGGTGAACACTGAAGCTTTCTTT | CASSEVASLGVNTEAFF
few | TRBJ1-1 | TRBV28 | TRBD1 | TGTGCCAGCAGTCCTCCGACAGGGTGGAATACTGAAGCTTTCTTT | CASSPPTGWNTEAFF
. | TRBJ2-5 | TRBV24-1 | TRBD1 | TGTGCCACCAGTGATGCGACAGGGGCGGTTGCGGAGACCCAGTACTTC | CATSDATGAVAETQYF
. | TRBJ1-6 | TRBV20-1 | TRBD1 | TGCAGTGCTGAGCGTCCCGGGACAGGGAAACATTCACCCCTCCACTTT | CSAERPGTGKHSPLHF
many | TRBJ1-2 | TRBV28 | . | TGTGCCAGCAGTCTAGACGGGAACTATGGCTACACCTTC | CASSLDGNYGYTF
many | TRBJ2-5 | TRBV6-5 | . | TGTGCCAGCAGTTACGGGTCAGGCCTCCAAGAGACCCAGTACTTC | CASSYGSGLQETQYF
few | TRBJ2-5 | TRBV18 | . | TGTGCCAGCTCACCCTCCCGCAGGAGGCAAGAGACCCAGTACTTC | CASSPSRRRQETQYF
few | TRBJ1-5 | TRBV6-2/TRBV6-3 | . | TGTGCCAGCAGGGACAGCAATCAGCCCCAGCATTTT | CASRDSNQPQHF
many | TRBJ1-4 | TRBV7-6 | TRBD1 | TGTGCCAGCAGCTCGCACCCGAGGGGGCGAACTAATGAAAAACTGTTTTTT | CASSSHPRGRTNEKLFF
many | TRBJ2-3 | TRBV7-9 | . | TGTGCCAGCAGCTTTACAGGGTATACGCAGTATTTT | CASSFTGYTQYF
many | TRBJ1-3 | TRBV30 | . | TGTGCCTGGAGATTTGGCGGAAACACCATATATTTT | CAWRFGGNTIYF
few | TRBJ2-1 | TRBV10-3 | TRBD2 | TGTGCCATCCGGGAGGGGCTACTGCAGTTCTTC | CAIREGLLQFF
few | TRBJ1-5 | TRBV4-3 | . | TGCGCCAGCAGCCAAGGACGTCGGGGGAATCAGCCCCAGCATTTT | CASSQGRRGNQPQHF
many | TRBJ2-3 | TRBV20-1 | TRBD2 | TGCAGTGCTAGACCCCGGACTAGCGAGTCTAGCACAGATACGCAGTATTTT | CSARPRTSESSTDTQYF
many | TRBJ2-2 | TRBV6-2/TRBV6-3 | . | TGTGCCAGCAGTTACTCCAAAGGGGGACTTTCCACCGGGGAGCTGTTTTTT | CASSYSKGGLSTGELFF
many | TRBJ2-3 | TRBV29-1 | TRBD1 | TGCAGCGCCGGGACAGGGATCACAGATACGCAGTATTTT | CSAGTGITDTQYF
. | TRBJ1-1 | TRBV30 | . | TGTGCCTGGAGTCGAGGGGGGAACACTGAAGCTTTCTTT | CAWSRGGNTEAFF
. | TRBJ2-1 | TRBV20-1 | . | TGCAGTGCTAGGACCCTGACAGAAGTTATCCCGTTCTTC | CSARTLTEVIPFF
many | TRBJ2-7 | TRBV4-2 | . | TGTGCCAGCAGCCAAGTTTCAGGGCCTAACTACGAGCAGTACTTC | CASSQVSGPNYEQYF
many | TRBJ1-1 | TRBV29-1 | . | TGCAGCGTTGAGGACATCTTGAACACTGAAGCTTTCTTT | CSVEDILNTEAFF
. | TRBJ1-5 | TRBV19 | . | TGTGCCAGTTCCCTCGGGCAGGTTGGTGAGTCCCAGCATTTT | CASSLGQVGESQHF
many | TRBJ2-7 | TRBV28 | . | TGTGCCAGCAATTCCGGCGGGGTGGTGGGGGAGCAGTACTTC | CASNSGGVVGEQYF
many | TRBJ2-1 | TRBV6-5 | . | TGTGCCAGCAGGGCCTGGGAAAATGAGCAGTTCTTC | CASRAWENEQFF
many | TRBJ1-2 | TRBV5-6 | . | TGTGCCAGCATGCTTGTGACGGGCGATGGCTACACCTTC | CASMLVTGDGYTF
many | TRBJ1-1 | TRBV12-3/TRBV12-4 | . | TGTGCCAGCAGTTTTCAGCGGCACACTGAAGCTTTCTTT | CASSFQRHTEAFF
. | TRBJ1-4 | TRBV9 | . | TGTGCCAGCGGGAGTCAGGTACCTGAAAAACTGTTTTTT | CASGSQVPEKLFF
. | TRBJ2-5 | TRBV28 | . | TGTGCCAGCAGTTTGGATATCGACGCCGGGGGCGTGGAGACCCAGTACTTC | CASSLDIDAGGVETQYF
. | TRBJ1-1 | TRBV29-1 | . | TGCAGCGTTGAAGGTACGGTACAGACGAACACTGAAGCTTTCTTT | CSVEGTVQTNTEAFF
many | TRBJ2-2 | TRBV7-2 | TRBD2 | TGTGCCAGCAGCCCCTGGACTAGCTCCGGGGAGCTGTTTTTT | CASSPWTSSGELFF
many | TRBJ2-1 | TRBV2 | . | TGTGCCAGCAGTGTGACCAGAGGGGAGCAGTTCTTC | CASSVTRGEQFF
. | TRBJ1-2 | TRBV18 | . | TGTGCCAGCTCCAGAACAAACTATGGCTACACCTTC | CASSRTNYGYTF
. | TRBJ1-1 | TRBV18 | . | TGTGCCAGCTCACCATTACAGGGGAACACTGAAGCTTTCTTT | CASSPLQGNTEAFF